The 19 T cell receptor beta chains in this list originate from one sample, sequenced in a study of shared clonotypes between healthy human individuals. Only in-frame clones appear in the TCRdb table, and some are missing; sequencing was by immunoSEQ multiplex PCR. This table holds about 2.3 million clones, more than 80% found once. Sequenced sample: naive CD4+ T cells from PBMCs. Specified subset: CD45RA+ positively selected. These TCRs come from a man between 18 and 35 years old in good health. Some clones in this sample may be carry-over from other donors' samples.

This CDR3 reads CASSWKGGGGFSYNEQFF. In DNA form, the CDR3 reads TGTGCCAGCAGCTGGAAAGGAGGAGGGGGATTCTCCTACAATGAGCAGTTCTTC. V is TRBV7-2 and J is TRBJ2-1, with D possibly being TRBD1 or TRBD2 (6 bases each). With 4 bases removed from V and 0 bases from J, the gap between germline ends came to 19 bases. From germline, CDR1 is SGHTA and CDR2 FQGNSA. This CDR3 contains 18 residues.

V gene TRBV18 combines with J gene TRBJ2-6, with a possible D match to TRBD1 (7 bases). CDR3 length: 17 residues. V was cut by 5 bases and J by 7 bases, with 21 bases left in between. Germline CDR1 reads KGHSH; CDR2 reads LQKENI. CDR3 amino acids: CASSAGTAPFVANVLTF. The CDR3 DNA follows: TGTGCCAGCTCAGCGGGGACAGCCCCCTTCGTAGCCAACGTCCTGACTTTC.

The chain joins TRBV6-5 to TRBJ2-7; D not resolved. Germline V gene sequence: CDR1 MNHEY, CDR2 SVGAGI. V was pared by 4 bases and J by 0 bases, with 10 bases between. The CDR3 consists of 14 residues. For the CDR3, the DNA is TGTGCCAGCAGTTCTGCAGGCATCTCCTACGAGCAGTACTTC. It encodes CASSSAGISYEQYF.

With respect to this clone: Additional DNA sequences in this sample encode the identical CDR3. Written as DNA, the CDR3 is TGTGCCAGCAGCTTGATATCTGATACGCAGTATTTT. Its protein is CASSLISDTQYF. V usage is TRBV7-9 and J usage is TRBJ2-3, with unresolved D. This CDR3 is built from 12 residues. Germline-derived CDR1 and CDR2 are SEHNR and FQNEAQ (reference sequence). The V gene lost 3 bases and the J gene lost 6 bases, with 7 bases spanning the gap. The complete variable domain, with remaining parts taken from reference TRBV7-9 and TRBJ2-3, reads DTGVSQNPRHKITKRGQNVTFRCDPISEHNRLYWYRQTLGQGPEFLTYFQNEAQLEKSRLLSDRFSAERPKGSFSTLEIQRTEQGDSAMYLCASSLISDTQYFGPGTRLTVL.

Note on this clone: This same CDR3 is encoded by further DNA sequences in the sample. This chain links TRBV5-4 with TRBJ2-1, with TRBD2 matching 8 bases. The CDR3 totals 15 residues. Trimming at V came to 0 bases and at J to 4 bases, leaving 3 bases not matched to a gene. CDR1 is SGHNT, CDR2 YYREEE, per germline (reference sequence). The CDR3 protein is CASSLGLAGYNEQFF. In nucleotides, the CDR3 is TGTGCCAGCAGCTTGGGGCTAGCGGGTTACAATGAGCAGTTCTTC.

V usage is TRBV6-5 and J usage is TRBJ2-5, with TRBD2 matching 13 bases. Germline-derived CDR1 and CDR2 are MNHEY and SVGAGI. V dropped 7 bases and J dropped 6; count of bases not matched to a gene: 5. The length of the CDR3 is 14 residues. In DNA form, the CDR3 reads TGTGCCAGCACCGGGACTAGCGGGAAAAAGACCCAGTACTTC. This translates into CASTGTSGKKTQYF.

The chain's CDR3 is CASSRPGTGNQPQHF. The CDR3 nucleotides are TGTGCCAGCAGTAGACCCGGGACAGGAAATCAGCCCCAGCATTTT. The J gene is TRBJ1-5, the V gene TRBV28; 8 bases line up with TRBD1. The ends lost 5 bases at V and 4 bases at J; junction bases unmatched: 7. This CDR3 is 15 amino acids long. CDR1 and CDR2 (germline): MDHEN, SYDVKM.

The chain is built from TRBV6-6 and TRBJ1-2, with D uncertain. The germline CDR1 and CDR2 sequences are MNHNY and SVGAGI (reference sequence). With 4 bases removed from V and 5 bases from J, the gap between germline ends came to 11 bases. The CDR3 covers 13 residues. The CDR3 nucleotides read TGTGCCAGCAGTTCCCTTTGGGGTTATGGCTACACCTTC. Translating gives CASSSLWGYGYTF.

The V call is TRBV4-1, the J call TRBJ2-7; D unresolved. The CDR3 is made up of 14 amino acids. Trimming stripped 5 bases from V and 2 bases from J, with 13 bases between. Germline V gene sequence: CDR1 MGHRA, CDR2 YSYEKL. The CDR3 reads CASSFRSETYEQYF. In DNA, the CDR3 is TGCGCCAGCAGCTTCCGGTCCGAAACCTACGAGCAGTACTTC.

CDR3 loop: CASSRLRDRVGAFF. The CDR3 nucleotides read TGTGCCAGCAGCCGCCTAAGGGACAGGGTGGGAGCTTTCTTT. The rearrangement joins TRBV16 to TRBJ1-1, with 9 bases that match TRBD1. V lost 4 bases and J lost 10; bases outside the gene matches: 10. This CDR3 comprises 14 residues. CDR1 is KGHSY, CDR2 FQNENV, per germline.

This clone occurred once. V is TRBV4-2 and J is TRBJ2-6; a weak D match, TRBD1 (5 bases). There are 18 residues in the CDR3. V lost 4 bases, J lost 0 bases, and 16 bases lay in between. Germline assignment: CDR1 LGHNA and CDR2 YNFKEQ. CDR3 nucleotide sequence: TGTGCCAGCAGCCTCCCAGGGCAGGAAAGCTCTGGGGCCAACGTCCTGACTTTC. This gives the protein CASSLPGQESSGANVLTF.

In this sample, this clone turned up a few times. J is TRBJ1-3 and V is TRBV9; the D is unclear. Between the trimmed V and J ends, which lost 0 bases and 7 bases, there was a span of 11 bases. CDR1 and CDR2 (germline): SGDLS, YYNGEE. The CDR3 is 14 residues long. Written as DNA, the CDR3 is TGTGCCAGCAGCGTAGAAACTCGATCCAACACCATATATTTT. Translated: CASSVETRSNTIYF.

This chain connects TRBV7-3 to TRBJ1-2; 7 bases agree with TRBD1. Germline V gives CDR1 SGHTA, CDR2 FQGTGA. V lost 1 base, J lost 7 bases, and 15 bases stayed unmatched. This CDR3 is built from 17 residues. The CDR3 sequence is CASSLRGGDSPIFGYTF. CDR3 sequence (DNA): TGTGCCAGCAGCTTAAGAGGCGGGGACAGCCCTATCTTTGGCTACACCTTC.

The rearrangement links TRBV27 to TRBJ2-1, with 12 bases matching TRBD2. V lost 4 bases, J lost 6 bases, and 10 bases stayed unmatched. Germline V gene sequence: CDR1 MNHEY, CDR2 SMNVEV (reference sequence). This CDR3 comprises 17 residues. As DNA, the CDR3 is TGTGCCAGCAGTTCCCCCTTACTAGCGGGAGGAAGCAATGAGCAGTTCTTC. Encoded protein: CASSSPLLAGGSNEQFF.

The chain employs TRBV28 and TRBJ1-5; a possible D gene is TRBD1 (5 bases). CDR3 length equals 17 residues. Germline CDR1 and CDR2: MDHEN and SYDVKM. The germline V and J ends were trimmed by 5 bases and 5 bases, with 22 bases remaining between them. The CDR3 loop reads CASSDAGGDLRDQPQHF. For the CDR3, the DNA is TGTGCCAGCAGTGACGCCGGGGGTGATCTAAGGGATCAGCCCCAGCATTTT.

CDR3 nucleotides: TGTGCCAGCTCACCACCGGTAGGCTACGAGCAGTACTTC. It is translated as CASSPPVGYEQYF. V usage is TRBV18 and J usage is TRBJ2-7; D remains ambiguous. This CDR3 contains 13 residues. Germline assignment: CDR1 KGHSH and CDR2 LQKENI. The V end was cut by 0 bases, the J end by 3 bases, with 6 bases between.

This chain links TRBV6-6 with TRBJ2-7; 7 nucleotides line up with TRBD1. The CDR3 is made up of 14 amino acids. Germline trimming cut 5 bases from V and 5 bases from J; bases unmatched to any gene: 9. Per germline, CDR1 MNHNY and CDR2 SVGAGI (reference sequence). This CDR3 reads CASSRVRGSNEQYF. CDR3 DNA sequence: TGTGCCAGCAGTAGGGTCAGGGGGTCCAACGAGCAGTACTTC.

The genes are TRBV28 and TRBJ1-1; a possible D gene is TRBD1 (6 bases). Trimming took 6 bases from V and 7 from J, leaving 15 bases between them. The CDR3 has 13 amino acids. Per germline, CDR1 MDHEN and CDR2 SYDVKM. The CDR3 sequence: CASRPGTRLEAFF. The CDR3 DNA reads TGTGCCAGCAGGCCAGGGACACGGCTTGAAGCTTTCTTT.

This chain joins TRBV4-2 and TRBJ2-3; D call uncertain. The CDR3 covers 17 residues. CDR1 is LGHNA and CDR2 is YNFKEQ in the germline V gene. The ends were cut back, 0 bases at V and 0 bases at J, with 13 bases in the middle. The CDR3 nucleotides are TGTGCCAGCAGCCAAGATCTTCCCAGCGACAGCACAGATACGCAGTATTTT. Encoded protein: CASSQDLPSDSTDTQYF.